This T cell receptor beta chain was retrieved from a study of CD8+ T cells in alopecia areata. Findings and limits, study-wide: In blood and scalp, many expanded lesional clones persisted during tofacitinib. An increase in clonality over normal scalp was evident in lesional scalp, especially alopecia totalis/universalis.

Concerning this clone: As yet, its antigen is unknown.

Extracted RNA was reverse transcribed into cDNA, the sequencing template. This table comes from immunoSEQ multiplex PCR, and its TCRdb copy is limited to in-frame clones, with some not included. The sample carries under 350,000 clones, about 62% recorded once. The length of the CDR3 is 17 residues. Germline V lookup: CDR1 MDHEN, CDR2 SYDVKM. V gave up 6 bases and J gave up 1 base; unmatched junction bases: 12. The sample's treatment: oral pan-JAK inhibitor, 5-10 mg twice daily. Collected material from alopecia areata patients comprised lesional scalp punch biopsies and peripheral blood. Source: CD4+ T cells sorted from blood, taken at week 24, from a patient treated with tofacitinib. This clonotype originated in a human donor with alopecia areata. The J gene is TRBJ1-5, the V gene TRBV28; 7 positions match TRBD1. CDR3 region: CASSPRPTGRSNQPQHF. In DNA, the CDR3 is TGTGCCAGCAGCCCCCGCCCGACAGGGAGGAGCAATCAGCCCCAGCATTTT.